This T cell receptor beta chain was found in a study of blood T cell repertoires in COVID-19. Clones were read by immunoSEQ multiplex PCR, and TCRdb kept only the in-frame ones, dropping some. The sample carries about 480,000 clones, over 75% recorded once. With 3 bases removed from V and 3 bases from J, the gap between germline ends came to 8 bases. This CDR3 contains 13 residues. On this clone itself: Other DNA variants within this sample encode the same CDR3.

Which cohort a participant joined came from the clinical history participants gave. The V gene is TRBV12-3 or TRBV12-4, the J gene TRBJ1-1; D uncertain. The sample was PBMCs or T cells enriched from blood (not recorded which). The origin of this receptor is a middle-aged woman who had recovered from COVID-19. The CDR3 is CASSFAGYTEAFF. CDR3 bases: TGTGCCAGCAGTTTTGCGGGGTACACTGAAGCTTTCTTT.